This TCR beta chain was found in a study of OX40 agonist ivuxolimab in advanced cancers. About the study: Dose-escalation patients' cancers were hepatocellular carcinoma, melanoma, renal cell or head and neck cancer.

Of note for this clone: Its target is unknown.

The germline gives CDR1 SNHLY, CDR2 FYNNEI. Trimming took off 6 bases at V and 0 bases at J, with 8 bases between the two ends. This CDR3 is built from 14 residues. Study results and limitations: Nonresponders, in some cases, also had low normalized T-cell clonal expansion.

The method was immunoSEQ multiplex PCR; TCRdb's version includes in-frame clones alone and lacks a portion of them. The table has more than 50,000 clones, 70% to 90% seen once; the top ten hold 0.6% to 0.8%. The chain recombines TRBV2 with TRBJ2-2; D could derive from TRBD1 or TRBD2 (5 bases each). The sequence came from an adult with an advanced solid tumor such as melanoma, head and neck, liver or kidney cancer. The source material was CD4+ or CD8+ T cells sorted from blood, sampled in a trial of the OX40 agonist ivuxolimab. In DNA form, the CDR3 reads TGTGCCAGCAGCGGGGCAGCGAACACCGGGGAGCTGTTTTTT. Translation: CASSGAANTGELFF.